What follows are 25 T cell receptor beta chains derived from one specimen sequenced in a study of blood T cell repertoires in COVID-19. The data were produced by immunoSEQ multiplex PCR, yet TCRdb's version contains in-frame clones alone and is incomplete. Counted here are 75,000 to 95,000 clones, 70% to 90% occurring once; the ten biggest clones make up about a sixth. The source material was peripheral blood. The receptors here all came from an older woman with COVID-19, enrolled during active disease.

The chain joins TRBV27 to TRBJ1-2; 9 nucleotides match TRBD1. Per the germline V gene, CDR1 is MNHEY and CDR2 is SMNVEV (reference sequence). V shed 6 bases and J 4 bases; nucleotides not matched to a gene: 3. The CDR3 runs 13 residues. The CDR3 loop reads CASRPTGGYGYTF. Here the CDR3 DNA reads TGTGCCAGCAGACCGACAGGGGGCTATGGCTACACCTTC.

J is TRBJ1-2 and V is TRBV7-9; a possible D gene is TRBD1 (5 bases). The V gene's germline CDR1 is SEHNR and CDR2 FQNEAQ (reference sequence). The V end lost 6 bases, the J end lost 4 bases, and 9 bases lay between the germline ends. This CDR3 has 12 amino acids. The CDR3: CASSYDSYGYTF. In nucleotides, the CDR3 is TGTGCCAGCAGTTACGACAGCTATGGCTACACCTTC.

This chain joins TRBV6-2 or TRBV6-3 and TRBJ2-7; D perhaps matches TRBD2 (6 bases). The length of the CDR3 is 16 residues. V dropped 5 bases and J dropped 3 bases, with 20 bases sitting between them. CDR1 is MNHEY and CDR2 is SVGEGT in the germline V gene. The DNA of the CDR3 is TGTGCCAGCAGTCAGTCTTGGAGGGGTTCTGGCTACGAGCAGTACTTC. Its protein product is CASSQSWRGSGYEQYF.

This clone has a single count. This chain joins TRBV7-4 and TRBJ1-2; D gene uncertain. Trimming took 6 bases from V and 0 from J, leaving 8 bases between them. The CDR3 spans 13 residues. CDR1 is SGHVT and CDR2 is SQSDAQ in the germline V gene. The CDR3 reads CASSCQTNYGYTF. The CDR3 nucleotides are TGTGCCAGCAGTTGTCAGACTAACTATGGCTACACCTTC.

The chain uses TRBV4-2 and TRBJ2-7, with 10 bases matching TRBD1. Germline assignment: CDR1 LGHNA and CDR2 YNFKEQ. This CDR3 has 17 residues. V trimming: 0 bases; J trimming: 5 bases; junction bases outside the gene matches: 10. CDR3 coding DNA: TGTGCCAGCAGCCAAGATCTTCCGGGACAGGGGAACCACGAGCAGTACTTC. This gives the protein CASSQDLPGQGNHEQYF.

Only a few counts were recorded for this clone. V gene TRBV5-1 combines with J gene TRBJ2-7; 7 positions agree with TRBD1. V lost 7 bases, J lost 0 bases, and 7 bases stayed unmatched. CDR1 is SGHRS, CDR2 YFSETQ, per germline. The CDR3 runs 14 residues. The CDR3 sequence: CASQRDRPSYEQYF. The CDR3 DNA sequence: TGCGCCAGCCAAAGGGACAGACCCTCCTACGAGCAGTACTTC.

The chain joins TRBV7-2 to TRBJ2-3; weak D call: TRBD1 (6 bases). Germline V gene sequence: CDR1 SGHTA, CDR2 FQGNSA. The CDR3 runs to 13 residues. V was pared by 8 bases and J by 5 bases, with 14 bases between. CDR3: CASLAGVVDTQYF. The CDR3 DNA follows: TGTGCCAGCCTTGCAGGGGTTGTAGATACGCAGTATTTT.

The V call is TRBV30, the J call TRBJ2-2; TRBD2 might be the D (6 bases). Germline CDR1 and CDR2: GTSNPN and SVGIG (reference sequence). Trimming took 0 bases from V and 5 from J, leaving 19 bases between them. There are 17 residues in the CDR3. The CDR3: CAWSVGSSLRGTGELFF. The DNA of the CDR3 is TGTGCCTGGAGTGTCGGTAGCTCCTTGCGGGGTACCGGGGAGCTGTTTTTT.

The V gene is TRBV20-1, the J gene TRBJ2-7, with 7 bases matching TRBD1. V shed 4 bases and J 4 bases; nucleotides not matched to a gene: 7. Germline-derived CDR1 and CDR2 are DFQATT and SNEGSKA (reference sequence). The CDR3 has 13 amino acids. The CDR3 DNA reads TGCAGTGCTACTGAAACAGGGGAGTACGAGCAGTACTTC. Protein product: CSATETGEYEQYF.

This chain joins TRBV7-2 and TRBJ2-7; 9 bases map to TRBD1. The CDR3 totals 14 residues. Germline V CDR1 and CDR2: SGHTA, FQGNSA. The V and J ends lost 5 bases and 4 bases, in that order; junction bases with no gene match: 6. The chain's CDR3 is CASSPRGQGYEQYF. CDR3 nucleotide sequence: TGTGCCAGCAGCCCCCGGGGACAGGGATACGAGCAGTACTTC.

This chain links TRBV7-9 with TRBJ2-2; D is possibly TRBD1 (6 bases). Between the trimmed V and J ends, which lost 5 bases and 7 bases, there was a span of 14 bases. CDR1 is SEHNR, CDR2 FQNEAQ, per germline (reference sequence). The CDR3 extends over 14 amino acids. The chain's CDR3 is CASSDTGMFGELFF. The CDR3 DNA sequence: TGTGCCAGCAGCGATACAGGGATGTTCGGGGAGCTGTTTTTT.

The chain has TRBV21-1 and TRBJ1-5; TRBD1, as called in the table, went unchecked against the DNA. TRBV21-1 is a listed pseudogene. The CDR3 loop spans 18 amino acids. The CDR3, as DNA: TGTGCCAGCAGGGAGGACAGGGGAGGATGTTCATGCAATCAGCCCCAGCATTTT. Its translation is CASREDRGGCSCNQPQHF.

This chain links TRBV18 with TRBJ1-1, with a tentative D call TRBD1 (6 bases). Trimming shortened V by 1 base and J by 5 bases, and 11 bases separated the two germline ends. The germline V gene encodes CDR1 KGHSH and CDR2 LQKENI. This CDR3 comprises 14 residues. CDR3 region: CASSPRSGETEAFF. The CDR3 DNA follows: TGTGCCAGCTCACCACGATCAGGGGAGACTGAAGCTTTCTTT.

This clone was recorded a few times. V gene TRBV28 combines with J gene TRBJ1-2; D not certain. The CDR3 totals 15 residues. Trimming stripped 5 bases from V and 7 bases from J, with 20 bases between. The germline V gene has CDR1 MDHEN and CDR2 SYDVKM. For the CDR3, the DNA is TGTGCCAGCAGTCCAACCTCGACGCGGCGGGGTGGCTACACCTTC. It translates to CASSPTSTRRGGYTF.

V usage is TRBV29-1 and J usage is TRBJ1-2, with 7 bases identical to TRBD1. Trimming cost V 6 bases and J 1 base; bases outside gene matches: 5. The V gene's germline CDR1 is SQVTM and CDR2 ANQGSEA. This CDR3 spans 13 amino acids. DNA for the CDR3: TGCAGCGTGGGACAGCAAGTTAACTATGGCTACACCTTC. It yields the protein CSVGQQVNYGYTF.

This rearrangement joins TRBV6-2 or TRBV6-3 to TRBJ2-7, with D possibly being TRBD1 (7 bases). CDR3 length equals 13 residues. Trimming stripped 6 bases from V and 3 bases from J, with 12 bases between. The germline gives CDR1 MNHEY, CDR2 SVGEGT. The CDR3 nucleotides read TGTGCCAGCAGCGGGGGACAGTACTACGAGCAGTACTTC. Encoded protein: CASSGGQYYEQYF.

The chain links TRBV7-2 to TRBJ2-1; a weak D match, TRBD2 (6 bases). Germline V gene lookup returns CDR1 SGHTA and CDR2 FQGNSA. Trimming cost V 4 bases and J 12 bases, with 19 bases left between them. There are 14 residues in the CDR3. The CDR3 loop is CASSSMSRGVGQFF. The CDR3 DNA is TGTGCCAGCAGCTCGATGAGTCGCGGGGTAGGGCAGTTCTTC.

The gene calls are TRBV13 and TRBJ2-1; tentatively, D is TRBD2 (6 bases). Trimming removed 0 bases from V and 7 bases from J, with 7 bases in between. Germline loops: CDR1 PRHDT, CDR2 FYEKMQ (reference sequence). The CDR3 runs 13 residues. CDR3 DNA sequence: TGTGCCAGCAGCTTAGGAAGCGGGAATGAGCAGTTCTTC. This gives the protein CASSLGSGNEQFF.

V is TRBV3-1 (or the pseudogene TRBV3-2) and J is TRBJ2-3, with D uncertain. CDR1 and CDR2 (germline): LGHDT, YNNKEL (reference sequence). The V end lost 7 bases, the J end lost 5 bases, and 7 bases lay between the germline ends. The CDR3 length is 11 residues. In nucleotides, the CDR3 is TGTGCCAGCACCTCAGAAGATACGCAGTATTTT. It encodes CASTSEDTQYF.

The chain employs TRBV27 and TRBJ2-7, with D perhaps TRBD2 (5 bases). The CDR3 has 14 residues. Germline V gene data show CDR1 as MNHEY and CDR2 as SMNVEV (reference sequence). The germline V and J ends were trimmed by 0 bases and 6 bases, with 12 bases remaining between them. The CDR3 here is CASSLSRALREQYF. The CDR3 DNA sequence: TGTGCCAGCAGTTTATCGAGGGCCCTGCGCGAGCAGTACTTC.

The chain uses TRBV19 and TRBJ1-5; D is uncertain. V lost 3 bases and J lost 0, with 12 bases in between. This CDR3 comprises 16 residues. Germline CDR1 and CDR2: LNHDA and SQIVND (reference sequence). The CDR3 coding sequence is TGTGCCAGTAGTATCGAGAGATCGTATAGCAATCAGCCCCAGCATTTT. Translation gives CASSIERSYSNQPQHF. The whole variable domain, remainder taken from reference TRBV19 and TRBJ1-5, is DGGITQSPKYLFRKEGQNVTLSCEQNLNHDAMYWYRQDPGQGLRLIYYSQIVNDFQKGDIAEGYSVSREKKESFPLTVTSAQKNPTAFYLCASSIERSYSNQPQHFGDGTRLSIL.

The chain links TRBV11-3 to TRBJ2-7, with a possible D match to TRBD2 (7 bases). The CDR3 is made up of 15 amino acids. V was clipped by 2 bases and J by 7 bases, with 18 bases between them. Germline V lookup: CDR1 SGHNT, CDR2 YENEEA. CDR3 in amino acids: CASSLRTGGAGEQYF. The DNA of the CDR3 is TGTGCCAGCAGCTTACGGACGGGGGGCGCCGGGGAGCAGTACTTC.

V is TRBV3-1 (or the pseudogene TRBV3-2) and J is TRBJ1-3; tentatively, D is TRBD1 (5 bases). Between the trimmed V and J ends, which lost 5 bases and 0 bases, there was a span of 11 bases. CDR3 length: 15 residues. Germline V gene data show CDR1 as LGHDT and CDR2 as YNNKEL (reference sequence). CDR3 nucleotide sequence: TGTGCCAGCAGCTGGTCAGGGCACTCTGGAAACACCATATATTTT. Protein: CASSWSGHSGNTIYF.

The CDR3 sequence: CASSPGGRQYNEQFF. DNA for the CDR3: TGTGCCAGCAGCCCGGGGGGTCGACAGTACAATGAGCAGTTCTTC. This sequence joins TRBV11-3 and TRBJ2-1; TRBD2 matches at 7 bases. The CDR3 has 15 amino acids. The V segment lost 5 bases and the J segment 4 bases; nucleotides outside the gene matches: 8. Germline V gives CDR1 SGHNT, CDR2 YENEEA.

With regard to this clone: The identical CDR3 is also encoded by other nucleotide sequences in the sample. This chain connects TRBV7-2 to TRBJ2-1; D gene unclear. CDR1 and CDR2 from the germline V gene are SGHTA and FQGNSA. V was trimmed by 5 bases and J by 0 bases, leaving 11 bases between them. The CDR3 covers 15 residues. Written as DNA, the CDR3 is TGTGCCAGCAGCCTTGTGGCGGACTCCTACAATGAGCAGTTCTTC. This codes for CASSLVADSYNEQFF.